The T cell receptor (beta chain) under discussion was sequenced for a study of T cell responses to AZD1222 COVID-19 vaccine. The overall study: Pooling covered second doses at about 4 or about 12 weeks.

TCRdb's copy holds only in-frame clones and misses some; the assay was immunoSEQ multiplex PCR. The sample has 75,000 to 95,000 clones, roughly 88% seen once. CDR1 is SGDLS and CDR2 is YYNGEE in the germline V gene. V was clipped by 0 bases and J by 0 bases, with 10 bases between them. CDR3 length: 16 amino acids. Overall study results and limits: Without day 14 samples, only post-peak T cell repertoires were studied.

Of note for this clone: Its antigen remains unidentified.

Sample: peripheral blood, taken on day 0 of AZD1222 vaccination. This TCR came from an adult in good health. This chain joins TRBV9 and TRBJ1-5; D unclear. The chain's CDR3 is CASSVGTGFSNQPQHF. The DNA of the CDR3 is TGTGCCAGCAGCGTAGGAACGGGTTTTAGCAATCAGCCCCAGCATTTT.